This T cell receptor beta chain was identified in a study of technical replicates of blood from several donors. The CDR3 runs to 12 residues. Germline lookup yields CDR1 MNHEY and CDR2 SMNVEV (reference sequence). V was shortened by 2 bases and J by 6 bases, with 5 bases between the two germline ends. Sequencing was performed with immunoSEQ multiplex PCR; in TCRdb, only in-frame clones are kept and a portion is missing. Counted here are more than 75,000 clones, about 95% occurring once; the ten biggest clones make up 0.35% to 0.45%. This TCR derives from a human donor in good health. This rearrangement joins TRBV27 to TRBJ2-1; D not resolved. Sequenced material: T cells isolated from PBMCs. For the CDR3, the DNA is TGTGCCAGCAGTTTAGGTAGCAATGAGCAGTTCTTC. Translating it yields CASSLGSNEQFF.